Listed below are T cell receptor beta chains from one sample, sequenced in a study of T-cell reconstitution after alpha-beta-depleted transplantation in children. MiXCR was run by TCRdb on the PCR reads, yielding one entry per CDR3 protein. The sample has a few hundred thousand distinct CDR3 sequences; under 13% are singletons. The material was PBMCs from the stem cell graft donor, obtained from the stem cell graft. The receptors derive from a human donor who donated a stem cell graft to a child with acute lymphoblastic leukemia. Each CDR3 is given with its conserved first and last residue. A D gene is named only where the DNA matches it firmly. The size field is filled for only some rows; it gives once, few, many or a size class.

d_call cdr3_length clone_size j_call v_call cdr3_aa cdr3_nt
- 16 many TRBJ2-1 TRBV5-6 CASSPLQGQVTNEQFF TGTGCCAGCAGCCCGCTCCAGGGCCAGGTGACGAATGAGCAGTTCTTC
TRBD1 12 few TRBJ1-2 TRBV29-1 CSTDGTDYGYTF TGCAGCACCGACGGGACAGACTATGGCTACACCTTC
TRBD2 19 few TRBJ2-1 TRBV28 CASSSILAGGPKSYNEQFF TGTGCCAGCAGCTCCATACTAGCGGGAGGGCCAAAGTCCTACAATGAGCAGTTCTTC
- 12 - TRBJ1-4 TRBV12-3/TRBV12-4 CASSPDGAELFF TGTGCCAGCAGTCCTGACGGTGCGGAACTGTTTTTT
- 15 - TRBJ2-1 TRBV5-1 CASSHTGPQANEQFF TGCGCCAGCAGCCACACGGGACCCCAAGCCAATGAGCAGTTCTTC
- 17 few TRBJ2-7 TRBV5-1 CASSLDQRAVGSYEQYF TGCGCCAGCAGCTTGGACCAAAGGGCTGTAGGCTCCTACGAGCAGTACTTC
- 14 - TRBJ2-1 TRBV12-5 CASALRGSYNEQFF TGTGCTAGTGCCCTAAGGGGCTCCTACAATGAGCAGTTCTTC
- 14 few TRBJ1-1 TRBV7-2 CASSLVSGQGEAFF TGTGCCAGCAGCTTAGTCTCAGGGCAGGGTGAAGCTTTCTTT
- 17 few TRBJ2-2 TRBV11-2 CASSLDGRSYNTGELFF TGTGCCAGCAGCTTAGATGGGCGCTCCTACAACACCGGGGAGCTGTTTTTT
- 16 few TRBJ2-2 TRBV6-1 CASSPPRTVNTGELFF TGTGCCAGCAGTCCCCCGAGGACCGTGAACACCGGGGAGCTGTTTTTT
TRBD1 15 many TRBJ1-1 TRBV2 CASSGTGPGNTEAFF TGTGCCAGCAGTGGGACAGGCCCAGGGAACACTGAAGCTTTCTTT
TRBD1 16 few TRBJ1-2 TRBV7-9 CASSSTDRRPNYGYTF TGTGCCAGCAGCTCCACGGACAGGCGACCAAACTATGGCTACACCTTC
- 14 few TRBJ2-1 TRBV20-1 CSASPQGVYNEQFF TGCAGTGCTAGTCCCCAGGGCGTTTACAATGAGCAGTTCTTC
- 16 - TRBJ2-3 TRBV6-5 CASSFDLGAATDTQYF TGTGCCAGCAGTTTCGACCTTGGGGCCGCGACAGATACGCAGTATTTT
- 18 few TRBJ1-6 TRBV27 CASSFRRAGGSYNSPLHF TGTGCCAGCAGTTTCCGGAGGGCTGGGGGGTCCTATAATTCACCCCTCCACTTT
- 13 - TRBJ2-1 TRBV7-2 CASSLAGRGEQFF TGTGCCAGCAGCTTAGCCGGACGAGGTGAGCAGTTCTTC
TRBD2 16 few TRBJ2-7 TRBV4-3 CASSQDGLAGRWEQYF TGCGCCAGCAGCCAAGATGGATTAGCGGGACGGTGGGAGCAGTACTTC
- 14 - TRBJ1-2 TRBV7-2 CASSLEGADYGYTF TGTGCCAGCAGCTTAGAAGGGGCTGACTATGGCTACACCTTC
TRBD2 16 - TRBJ2-7 TRBV3-1 CASSPRSGRDIYEQYF TGTGCCAGCAGCCCCCGTAGCGGGAGGGACATCTACGAGCAGTACTTC
- 11 few TRBJ1-2 TRBV29-1 CSVPSTGGYTF TGCAGCGTTCCTTCTACGGGTGGCTACACCTTC
- 15 - TRBJ2-7 TRBV5-1 CASSLAPSNSYEQYF TGCGCCAGCAGCTTGGCCCCCAGTAACTCCTACGAGCAGTACTTC
TRBD2 18 few TRBJ2-2 TRBV4-2 CASSQVGLGLADTGELFF TGTGCCAGCAGCCAAGTTGGGTTGGGACTAGCGGACACCGGGGAGCTGTTTTTT
- 12 - TRBJ1-1 TRBV6-5 CASSSSGTEAFF TGTGCCAGCAGTTCGAGCGGAACTGAAGCTTTCTTT
- 14 many TRBJ2-1 TRBV5-1 CASSQGGTHNEQFF TGCGCCAGCAGCCAGGGGGGGACGCACAATGAGCAGTTCTTC
- 14 few TRBJ2-7 TRBV12-3/TRBV12-4 CASSRPLAPYEQYF TGTGCCAGCAGCCGACCGCTAGCTCCCTACGAGCAGTACTTC
- 12 - TRBJ2-2 TRBV29-1 CSVRLNTGELFF TGCAGCGTTCGGTTGAACACCGGGGAGCTGTTTTTT
- 15 - TRBJ1-3 TRBV20-1 CSARVGNSSGNTIYF TGCAGTGCTAGAGTGGGCAATAGCTCTGGAAACACCATATATTTT
- 15 many TRBJ2-3 TRBV20-1 CSAKNRETFTDTQYF TGCAGTGCCAAAAACAGGGAAACCTTCACAGATACGCAGTATTTT
- 13 many TRBJ2-7 TRBV24-1 CATSESSSYEQYF TGTGCCACCAGTGAGTCGAGCAGCTACGAGCAGTACTTC
- 13 - TRBJ2-7 TRBV4-3 CASSQDDSYEQYF TGCGCCAGCAGCCAAGATGATTCCTACGAGCAGTACTTC
TRBD2 15 - TRBJ2-2 TRBV5-1 CASNWLAEDTGELFF TGCGCCAGCAATTGGCTAGCGGAGGACACCGGGGAGCTGTTTTTT
- 15 few TRBJ2-5 TRBV20-1 CSARDGEQGAETQYF TGCAGTGCTAGGGATGGGGAGCAGGGCGCGGAGACCCAGTACTTC
TRBD2 18 few TRBJ2-5 TRBV10-3 CAISEPLGGTLFQETQYF TGTGCCATCAGTGAGCCTCTGGGGGGGACCCTCTTCCAAGAGACCCAGTACTTC
TRBD2 17 few TRBJ2-1 TRBV20-1 CSASLGGRESLYNEQFF TGCAGTGCTAGCCTTGGCGGGCGGGAGAGCCTCTACAATGAGCAGTTCTTC
- 14 few TRBJ2-5 TRBV20-1 CSANKPGLQETQYF TGCAGTGCTAACAAACCGGGACTGCAAGAGACCCAGTACTTC
- 15 - TRBJ2-7 TRBV7-2 CASSFRGGPTYEQYF TGTGCCAGCAGCTTCAGGGGGGGGCCAACCTACGAGCAGTACTTC
- 20 - TRBJ2-1 TRBV5-6 CASSLPSMVPYESSYNEQFF TGTGCCAGCAGCTTACCCTCCATGGTCCCATATGAAAGCTCCTACAATGAGCAGTTCTTC